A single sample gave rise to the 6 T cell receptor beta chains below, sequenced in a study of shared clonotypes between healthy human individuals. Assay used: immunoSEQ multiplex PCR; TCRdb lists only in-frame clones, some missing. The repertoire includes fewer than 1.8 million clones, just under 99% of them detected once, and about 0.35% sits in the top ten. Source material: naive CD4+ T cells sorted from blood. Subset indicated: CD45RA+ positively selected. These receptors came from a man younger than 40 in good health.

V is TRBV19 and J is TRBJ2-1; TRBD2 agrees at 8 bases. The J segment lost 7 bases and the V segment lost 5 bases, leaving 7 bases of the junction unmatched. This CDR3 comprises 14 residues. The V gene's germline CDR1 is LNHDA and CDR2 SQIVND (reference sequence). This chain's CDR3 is CASSLRLASNEQFF. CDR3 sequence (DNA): TGTGCCAGTAGTTTAAGACTAGCGTCGAATGAGCAGTTCTTC.

As DNA, the CDR3 is TGTGCCAGCAGACCGCGGGAGCGCTACGAGCAGTACTTC. Translating gives CASRPRERYEQYF. The chain uses TRBV11-2 and TRBJ2-7, with 7 bases that match TRBD2. Trimming at V came to 6 bases and at J to 3 bases, leaving 5 bases not matched to a gene. Germline CDR1 SGHAT, CDR2 FQNNGV. This CDR3 is built from 13 residues.

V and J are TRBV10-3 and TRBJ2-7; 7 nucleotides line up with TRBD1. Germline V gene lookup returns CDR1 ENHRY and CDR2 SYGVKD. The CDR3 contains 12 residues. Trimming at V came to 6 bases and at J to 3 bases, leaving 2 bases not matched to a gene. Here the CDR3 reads CAIRGTDYEQYF. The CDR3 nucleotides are TGTGCCATCAGGGGGACAGACTACGAGCAGTACTTC.

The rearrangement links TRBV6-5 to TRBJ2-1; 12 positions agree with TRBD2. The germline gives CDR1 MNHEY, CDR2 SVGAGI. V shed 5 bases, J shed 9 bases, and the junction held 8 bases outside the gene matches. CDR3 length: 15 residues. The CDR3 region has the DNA TGTGCCAGCAGTCTAGCGGGAGGGCCCGTTTTTGAGCAGTTCTTC. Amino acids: CASSLAGGPVFEQFF.

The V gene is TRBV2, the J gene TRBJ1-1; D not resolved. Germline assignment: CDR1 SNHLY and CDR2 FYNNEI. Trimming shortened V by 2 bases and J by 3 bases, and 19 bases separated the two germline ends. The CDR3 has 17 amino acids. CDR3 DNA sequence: TGTGCCAGCAGTGAATATTCGAGCGACGGCTGGTACACTGAAGCTTTCTTT. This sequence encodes CASSEYSSDGWYTEAFF.

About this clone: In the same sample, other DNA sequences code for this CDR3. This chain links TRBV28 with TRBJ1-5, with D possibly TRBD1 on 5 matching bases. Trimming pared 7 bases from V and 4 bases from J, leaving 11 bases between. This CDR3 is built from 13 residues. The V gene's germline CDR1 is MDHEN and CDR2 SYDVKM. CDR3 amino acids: CASTLGGNQPQHF. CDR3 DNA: TGTGCCAGCACCCTGGGGGGTAATCAGCCCCAGCATTTT.